Presented here are 10 T cell receptor beta chains from one specimen sequenced in a study of T cell responses to AZD1222 COVID-19 vaccine. The data were produced by immunoSEQ multiplex PCR, yet TCRdb's version contains in-frame clones alone and is incomplete. The table includes more than 95,000 clones, 90% detected once. The specimen comprised peripheral blood, sampled on day 0 of AZD1222 vaccination. These receptors were collected from an adult in good health.

The chain has TRBV3-1 (or the pseudogene TRBV3-2) and TRBJ2-1, with D hard to call. Between the trimmed V and J ends, which lost 2 bases and 8 bases, there was a span of 10 bases. The CDR3 length is 13 residues. Germline lookup yields CDR1 LGHDT and CDR2 YNNKEL (reference sequence). CDR3 DNA sequence: TGTGCCAGCAGCCAACCTAGTGTCGATGAGCAGTTCTTC. Translation gives CASSQPSVDEQFF.

This sequence joins TRBV6-2 or TRBV6-3 and TRBJ2-7, with D hard to call. V dropped 6 bases and J dropped 0 bases, with 15 bases sitting between them. Germline V gives CDR1 MNHEY, CDR2 SVGEGT. This CDR3 spans 15 amino acids. CDR3 sequence: CASSTQGRGSYEQYF. In DNA form, the CDR3 reads TGTGCCAGCAGCACCCAAGGCCGTGGCTCCTACGAGCAGTACTTC.

This chain uses TRBV29-1 with TRBJ1-1; D uncertain. The CDR3 runs 11 residues. The germline V and J ends were trimmed by 2 bases and 11 bases, with 12 bases remaining between them. Per germline, CDR1 SQVTM and CDR2 ANQGSEA. CDR3 sequence reads: CSVESGGRAFF. The CDR3 coding sequence is TGCAGCGTTGAAAGCGGCGGGAGGGCTTTCTTT.

This rearrangement joins TRBV5-1 to TRBJ1-1; no reliable D call. This CDR3 comprises 15 residues. Trimming took off 2 bases at V and 6 bases at J, with 17 bases between the two ends. Germline assignment: CDR1 SGHRS and CDR2 YFSETQ. The CDR3 reads CASSFADGLGSEAFF. The CDR3 nucleotides are TGCGCCAGCAGCTTCGCGGACGGGCTAGGATCTGAAGCTTTCTTT.

This chain uses TRBV7-9 with TRBJ2-7, with 9 nucleotides matching TRBD2. Germline loops: CDR1 SEHNR, CDR2 FQNEAQ (reference sequence). J was trimmed by 0 bases and V by 1 base; bases with no gene match: 4. The CDR3 spans 16 residues. The DNA of the CDR3 is TGTGCCAGCAGCTTAGTACTAGCGGGTAGCTCCTACGAGCAGTACTTC. It yields the protein CASSLVLAGSSYEQYF.

On this clone: Other DNA sequences in this specimen translate into the identical CDR3. This chain links TRBV6-5 with TRBJ1-4; D gene unclear. The V end lost 0 bases, the J end lost 5 bases, and 7 bases lay between the germline ends. The CDR3 sequence is 14 residues long. CDR1 is MNHEY, CDR2 SVGAGI, per germline. The CDR3 DNA sequence: TGTGCCAGCAGTTACTCGGGCCCAAATGAAAAACTGTTTTTT. This encodes CASSYSGPNEKLFF.

This clone was recorded only once. V usage is TRBV12-3 or TRBV12-4 and J usage is TRBJ2-4; maybe TRBD2 (6 bases). CDR3 length: 13 residues. Trimming pared 5 bases from V and 8 bases from J, leaving 13 bases between. CDR3 sequence: CASSGLSGDIQYF. The CDR3 DNA sequence: TGTGCCAGCAGTGGGTTGTCGGGGGACATTCAGTACTTC.

This chain links TRBV27 with TRBJ2-7; D might be TRBD1 or TRBD2, each matching 6 bases. V was cut by 5 bases and J by 5 bases, with 16 bases left in between. Per the germline V gene, CDR1 is MNHEY and CDR2 is SMNVEV (reference sequence). The CDR3 extends over 14 amino acids. In DNA form, the CDR3 reads TGTGCCAGCAGTCTCGGTTTCGGGGGCAACGAGCAGTACTTC. Translating gives CASSLGFGGNEQYF.

This rearrangement joins TRBV12-2 to TRBJ2-7; TRBD1 is the table's D call, not checked against the DNA. TRBV12-2 is termed a pseudogene. The CDR3 has 17 amino acids. DNA of the CDR3: TGTGCAAGTCGCTTAGCACGTGACCGTGGGGCGGCCTACGAGCAGTACTTC. Protein: CASRLARDRGAAYEQYF.

This clone was seen a few times. J is TRBJ2-7 and V is TRBV27; TRBD2 matches at 9 bases. Germline-derived CDR1 and CDR2 are MNHEY and SMNVEV (reference sequence). After removal of 6 bases from V and 4 bases from J, the junction contained 4 bases not matched to a gene. The CDR3 is 13 amino acids. The CDR3: CASSLREGYEQYF. The CDR3 DNA reads as TGTGCCAGCAGCCTGCGGGAGGGTTACGAGCAGTACTTC.